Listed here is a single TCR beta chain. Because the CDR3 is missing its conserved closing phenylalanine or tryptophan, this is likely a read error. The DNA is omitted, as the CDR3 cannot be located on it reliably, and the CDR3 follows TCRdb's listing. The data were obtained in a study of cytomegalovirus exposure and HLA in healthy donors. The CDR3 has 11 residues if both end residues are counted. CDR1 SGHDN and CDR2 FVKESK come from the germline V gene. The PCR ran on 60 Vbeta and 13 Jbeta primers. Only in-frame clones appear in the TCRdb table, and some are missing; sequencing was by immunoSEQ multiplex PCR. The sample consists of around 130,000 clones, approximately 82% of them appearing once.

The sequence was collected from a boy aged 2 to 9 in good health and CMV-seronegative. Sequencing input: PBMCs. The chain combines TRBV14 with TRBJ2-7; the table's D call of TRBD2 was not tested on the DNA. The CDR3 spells CASSQQEGGVG.